This TCR beta chain was captured in a study of blood T cell repertoires in COVID-19. The wider study: The United States, Italy and Spain provided the acute and convalescent COVID-19 samples. From T cells, B-cell-depleted T cells, or PBMCs came the material, which was cDNA or gDNA.

Seattle-derived patients entered the study during active infection and were followed longitudinally. As processed by the authors: Reference gene primer amplification gave nucleated cell count estimates. Clones were read by immunoSEQ multiplex PCR, and TCRdb kept only the in-frame ones, dropping some. The V and J calls and clone size were taken over from that table, and D and trimming were inferred from the DNA. The data contain some 200,000 clones, around 95% of them singletons. Sequenced: peripheral blood. The clonotype comes from a man between 25 and 39 years old with COVID-19, enrolled during active disease.

The CDR3 protein is CASSTDSPEKAFF. The CDR3 DNA reads as TGTGCCAGCAGTACTGACAGCCCTGAGAAAGCTTTCTTT. This chain links TRBV27 with TRBJ1-1, with TRBD1 as a possible D gene (5 bases). Germline V gene sequence: CDR1 MNHEY, CDR2 SMNVEV (reference sequence). V gave up 5 bases and J gave up 9 bases, with 16 bases separating them. The CDR3 covers 13 residues.